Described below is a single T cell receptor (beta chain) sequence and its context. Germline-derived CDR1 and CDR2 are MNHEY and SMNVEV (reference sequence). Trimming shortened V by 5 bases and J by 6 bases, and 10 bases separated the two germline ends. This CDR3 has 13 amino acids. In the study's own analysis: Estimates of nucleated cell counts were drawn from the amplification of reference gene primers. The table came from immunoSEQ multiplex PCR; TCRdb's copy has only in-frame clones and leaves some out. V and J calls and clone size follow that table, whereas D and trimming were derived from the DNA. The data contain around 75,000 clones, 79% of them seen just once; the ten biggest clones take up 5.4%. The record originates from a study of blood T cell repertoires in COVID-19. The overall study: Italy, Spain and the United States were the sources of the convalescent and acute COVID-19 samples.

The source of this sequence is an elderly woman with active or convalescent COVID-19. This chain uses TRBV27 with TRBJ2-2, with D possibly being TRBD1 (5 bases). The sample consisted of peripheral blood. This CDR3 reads CASSLDMAGELFF. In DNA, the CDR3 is TGTGCCAGCAGTCTGGACATGGCCGGGGAGCTGTTTTTT.